Below are 27 T cell receptor beta chains sequenced from a single sample in a study of a mutant IDH1 vaccine in newly diagnosed glioma. The protocol was immunoSEQ multiplex PCR, while the TCRdb copy is restricted to in-frame clones and leaves out a portion. In the table there are 26,000 or so clones, roughly four fifths of which are singletons. No antigen is known for these receptors. Time point denoted: week 23, last vaccination. Each dose delivered 300 ug of mutant IDH1 20-mer peptide subcutaneously with imiquimod. Material: PBMCs, obtained from a glioma patient whose treatment included an IDH1 peptide vaccine. All receptors derive from a woman aged 25 to 45 with glioma.

This chain uses TRBV18 with TRBJ1-1; D not certain. From germline, CDR1 is KGHSH and CDR2 LQKENI. This CDR3 contains 13 residues. Deletions cut 5 bases from V and 1 base from J, with 8 bases between. The CDR3 loop reads CASSAVPNTEAFF. CDR3 bases: TGTGCCAGCTCAGCCGTCCCGAACACTGAAGCTTTCTTT.

The chain couples TRBV10-3 to TRBJ2-5; unclear D gene. V gave up 3 bases and J gave up 2 bases, with 7 bases separating them. The length of the CDR3 is 13 residues. Germline lookup yields CDR1 ENHRY and CDR2 SYGVKD. Written as DNA, the CDR3 is TGTGCCATCAGTGACATCGGACAAGAGACCCAGTACTTC. Its translation is CAISDIGQETQYF.

This sequence joins TRBV6-5 and TRBJ2-1; unclear D gene. Trimming took off 2 bases at V and 0 bases at J, with 11 bases between the two ends. This CDR3 comprises 16 residues. Per germline, CDR1 MNHEY and CDR2 SVGAGI. CDR3 protein: CASSYEARSSYNEQFF. Written as DNA, the CDR3 is TGTGCCAGCAGTTACGAGGCCAGAAGCTCCTACAATGAGCAGTTCTTC.

The J gene is TRBJ2-5, the V gene TRBV27, with D possibly being TRBD1 or TRBD2 (5 bases each). Germline values: CDR1 MNHEY, CDR2 SMNVEV (reference sequence). V lost 5 bases and J lost 5, with 18 bases in between. The CDR3 is 15 amino acids. Here the CDR3 DNA reads TGTGCCAGCAGTCCCGGGACCCCTCACAGGGAGACCCAGTACTTC. Amino acids: CASSPGTPHRETQYF.

This chain uses TRBV7-2 with TRBJ2-5; TRBD1 aligns across 8 bases. J lost 4 bases, V lost 4 bases, and 5 bases had no gene match. This CDR3 region has 14 residues. Germline assignment: CDR1 SGHTA and CDR2 FQGNSA. In DNA, the CDR3 is TGTGCCAGCAGCTCGACAGGGGTGGGAGAGACCCAGTACTTC. Its protein product is CASSSTGVGETQYF. The full variable domain, completed using reference TRBV7-2 and TRBJ2-5, is GAGVSQSPSNKVTEKGKDVELRCDPISGHTALYWYRQSLGQGLEFLIYFQGNSAPDKSGLPSDRFSAERTGGSVSTLTIQRTQQEDSAVYLCASSSTGVGETQYFGPGTRLLVL.

The CDR3 here is CASRSGESGNTIYF. CDR3 coding DNA: TGTGCCAGCAGGTCAGGGGAATCTGGAAACACCATATATTTT. The chain is built from TRBV6-5 and TRBJ1-3, with D perhaps matching TRBD1 (6 bases). Looked up from germline, CDR1 is MNHEY and CDR2 is SVGAGI. Trimming pared 6 bases from V and 1 base from J, leaving 10 bases between. This CDR3 region has 14 residues.

The chain employs TRBV19 and TRBJ1-1; possibly TRBD1 for D (6 bases). Looked up from germline, CDR1 is LNHDA and CDR2 is SQIVND (reference sequence). The CDR3 sequence is 14 residues long. V lost 1 base, J lost 11 bases, and 17 bases lay in between. The chain's CDR3 is CASSIGPRGAKAFF. CDR3 bases: TGTGCCAGTAGTATAGGCCCACGGGGGGCGAAGGCTTTCTTT.

This clone was seen only a few times. The V and J genes are TRBV30 and TRBJ1-2, with TRBD1 matching 9 bases. CDR1 GTSNPN and CDR2 SVGIG come from the germline V gene (reference sequence). V lost 2 bases and J lost 4; bases outside the gene matches: 11. This CDR3 has 16 residues. The CDR3 is CAWSSPGTGKGYGYTF. As DNA, the CDR3 is TGTGCCTGGAGTTCCCCCGGGACAGGGAAAGGCTATGGCTACACCTTC.

This clone showed up just a few times. The rearrangement uses TRBV19 and TRBJ2-1; D is unclear. V was clipped by 8 bases and J by 3 bases, with 14 bases between them. The CDR3 is made up of 14 amino acids. The germline CDR1 and CDR2 sequences are LNHDA and SQIVND (reference sequence). The CDR3 region has the DNA TGTGCCAGTGCCGAGGCAGCCGGCTACAATGAGCAGTTCTTC. It is translated as CASAEAAGYNEQFF.

This chain joins TRBV6-5 and TRBJ1-6; 9 bases fit TRBD1. The germline V gene encodes CDR1 MNHEY and CDR2 SVGAGI. The CDR3 sequence is 13 residues long. V gave up 8 bases and J gave up 10 bases; unmatched junction bases: 6. DNA for the CDR3: TGTGCCAGCTGCGCCGACAGGGGGTCACCCCTCCACTTT. Protein product: CASCADRGSPLHF.

The rearrangement uses TRBV11-3 and TRBJ2-3, with 8 positions matching TRBD1. The CDR3 totals 13 residues. Germline CDR1 reads SGHNT; CDR2 reads YENEEA. The V gene end was trimmed by 5 bases and the J gene end by 5 bases; junction bases not matched to a gene: 3. Written as DNA, the CDR3 is TGTGCCAGCAGCGGACAGGGATTAGATACGCAGTATTTT. Protein: CASSGQGLDTQYF. Supplemented by reference TRBV11-3 and TRBJ2-3, the full variable domain reads EAGVVQSPRYKIIEKKQPVAFWCNPISGHNTLYWYLQNLGQGPELLIRYENEEAVDDSQLPKDRFSAERLKGVDSTLKIQPAELGDSAVYLCASSGQGLDTQYFGPGTRLTVL.

The CDR3 is CASSQARQGPNQPQHF. The DNA for the CDR3 is TGCGCCAGCAGCCAAGCTCGACAGGGACCTAATCAGCCCCAGCATTTT. The chain links TRBV4-1 to TRBJ1-5; 7 nucleotides line up with TRBD1. The length of the CDR3 is 16 residues. The ends lost 1 base at V and 4 bases at J; junction bases unmatched: 7. The V gene's germline CDR1 is MGHRA and CDR2 YSYEKL.

The V call is TRBV6-5, the J call TRBJ1-2; no clear D gene. The CDR3 covers 16 residues. The germline gives CDR1 MNHEY, CDR2 SVGAGI. V was clipped by 0 bases and J by 8 bases, with 19 bases between them. As DNA, the CDR3 is TGTGCCAGCAGTTACTCGAAGTACGGCGTTTTAGTCGGCTACACCTTC. Amino acid sequence: CASSYSKYGVLVGYTF.

This clone was recorded once. The rearrangement links TRBV7-9 to TRBJ1-3; D possibly corresponds to TRBD1 (5 bases). V was trimmed by 5 bases and J by 0 bases, leaving 11 bases between them. This CDR3 comprises 15 residues. Germline CDR1 SEHNR, CDR2 FQNEAQ (reference sequence). This CDR3 is CASSQGVYSGNTIYF. CDR3 DNA: TGTGCCAGCAGCCAAGGGGTCTACTCTGGAAACACCATATATTTT.

V is TRBV5-4 and J is TRBJ2-5; D is uncertain. Germline V gene sequence: CDR1 SGHNT, CDR2 YYREEE (reference sequence). The CDR3 length is 12 residues. Deletions cut 0 bases from V and 0 bases from J, with 0 bases between. CDR3 residues: CASSLDQETQYF. The CDR3 DNA is TGTGCCAGCAGCTTGGACCAAGAGACCCAGTACTTC. Full variable domain (remainder filled in from reference TRBV5-4 and TRBJ2-5): ETGVTQSPTHLIKTRGQQVTLRCSSQSGHNTVSWYQQALGQGPQFIFQYYREEENGRGNFPPRFSGLQFPNYSSELNVNALELDDSALYLCASSLDQETQYFGPGTRLLVL.

The chain recombines TRBV25-1 with TRBJ2-7; D call uncertain. Trimming left V 1 base short and J 3 bases short, with 7 bases between. Germline assignment: CDR1 MGHDK and CDR2 SYGVNS. The CDR3 is 13 amino acids. The CDR3 is CASSESSHYEQYF. The CDR3 DNA reads TGTGCCAGCAGTGAATCGAGTCACTACGAGCAGTACTTC.

This clone was seen only a few times. The gene calls are TRBV6-5 and TRBJ1-1; tentative D call: TRBD1 (5 bases). The CDR3 extends over 14 amino acids. V was cut by 2 bases and J by 9 bases, with 16 bases left in between. The V gene's germline CDR1 is MNHEY and CDR2 SVGAGI. In DNA form, the CDR3 reads TGTGCCAGCAGTTACAGTGAATTGGGGACCCAAGCTTTCTTT. It specifies CASSYSELGTQAFF.

The V call is TRBV7-9, the J call TRBJ1-1; D is ambiguous. Per the germline V gene, CDR1 is SEHNR and CDR2 is FQNEAQ (reference sequence). This CDR3 has 15 residues. V shed 1 base and J shed 1 base, with 10 bases lying between them. The CDR3 nucleotides are TGTGCCAGCAGCTTAGTTCGGGATTCGAACACTGAAGCTTTCTTT. Protein sequence: CASSLVRDSNTEAFF.

The genes are TRBV9 and TRBJ2-7; the D call may be TRBD1 or TRBD2 (5 bases each). CDR3 length equals 15 residues. V lost 3 bases to trimming and J lost 3 bases, with 16 bases between them. Germline V gene data show CDR1 as SGDLS and CDR2 as YYNGEE. The CDR3 protein is CASSASGRKNYEQYF. The CDR3 DNA follows: TGTGCCAGCAGCGCTTCGGGACGGAAGAACTACGAGCAGTACTTC.

The chain combines TRBV2 with TRBJ2-7; 11 nucleotides agree with TRBD2. V shed 5 bases, J shed 7 bases, and the junction held 1 base outside the gene matches. The CDR3 totals 12 residues. The germline CDR1 and CDR2 sequences are SNHLY and FYNNEI. CDR3 in amino acids: CASSRLAGEQYF. The CDR3, as DNA: TGTGCCAGCAGTAGACTAGCGGGAGAGCAGTACTTC.

The chain combines TRBV5-6 with TRBJ1-1; D uncertain. The CDR3 length is 17 residues. The germline gives CDR1 SGHDT, CDR2 YYEEEE. Between the trimmed V and J ends, which lost 3 bases and 6 bases, there was a span of 24 bases. Here the CDR3 DNA reads TGTGCCAGCAGCTCGATAGGGCAAGACAAGTTCTACCCTGAAGCTTTCTTT. Amino acid sequence: CASSSIGQDKFYPEAFF.

This clone was picked up one time. The chain couples TRBV5-1 to TRBJ2-3; tentatively, D is TRBD1 or TRBD2 (6 bases each). CDR1 is SGHRS, CDR2 YFSETQ, per germline. Deletions cut 0 bases from V and 4 bases from J, with 12 bases between. CDR3 length: 15 amino acids. DNA of the CDR3: TGCGCCAGCAGCTTGGAAGGTAGGGGGGCAGATACGCAGTATTTT. Its protein product is CASSLEGRGADTQYF.

This rearrangement joins TRBV7-2 to TRBJ2-1, with 10 bases identical to TRBD1. Germline values: CDR1 SGHTA, CDR2 FQGNSA. CDR3 length equals 14 residues. The trim removed 5 bases at V and 9 bases at J, leaving 7 bases unmatched. CDR3 region: CASSIGTGVFEQFF. Here the CDR3 DNA reads TGTGCCAGCAGCATCGGGACAGGGGTTTTTGAGCAGTTCTTC.

The rearrangement joins TRBV2 to TRBJ1-3; a possible D gene is TRBD1 (5 bases). This CDR3 has 13 residues. Trimming removed 8 bases from V and 1 base from J, with 9 bases in between. Germline CDR1 SNHLY, CDR2 FYNNEI. This CDR3 is CASGGVSGNTIYF. The CDR3 DNA follows: TGTGCCAGCGGGGGGGTTTCTGGAAACACCATATATTTT.

The chain uses TRBV4-1 and TRBJ2-2; D possibly corresponds to TRBD2 (7 bases). CDR1 and CDR2 (germline): MGHRA, YSYEKL. This CDR3 contains 15 residues. Trimming cost V 3 bases and J 4 bases, with 12 bases left between them. The CDR3, as DNA: TGCGCCAGCAGCCATGGGGGGGGCGGCACCGGGGAGCTGTTTTTT. This encodes CASSHGGGGTGELFF.

The chain combines TRBV5-1 with TRBJ2-4; D gene uncertain. The CDR3 sequence is 17 residues long. V lost 1 base and J 0 bases, leaving 14 bases between the germline ends. Germline CDR1 SGHRS, CDR2 YFSETQ. This CDR3 reads CASSLKLGSLAKNIQYF. CDR3 DNA sequence: TGCGCCAGCAGCTTGAAGTTGGGAAGCCTAGCCAAAAACATTCAGTACTTC.

This rearrangement joins TRBV6-5 to TRBJ1-2; 10 bases map to TRBD1. CDR1 and CDR2 (germline): MNHEY, SVGAGI. The CDR3 is 14 residues long. Unmatched junction bases numbered 8, after V lost 5 bases and J lost 8 bases. The CDR3 reads CASSTTGTGDGYTF. CDR3 nucleotides: TGTGCCAGCAGTACCACCGGGACAGGGGACGGCTACACCTTC.